The 30 T cell receptor beta chains listed next were all sequenced from one sample in a study of blood T cell repertoires in COVID-19. Clones were read by immunoSEQ multiplex PCR, and TCRdb kept only the in-frame ones, dropping some. The top ten clones hold approximately 3% of a sample with 35,000 to 55,000 clones, almost 90% of them seen once. Sequencing used peripheral blood. Receptors were obtained from a man aged 50 to 59 with active COVID-19.

The chain joins TRBV7-9 to TRBJ2-7; no firm D call. The germline gives CDR1 SEHNR, CDR2 FQNEAQ (reference sequence). V was trimmed by 1 base and J by 6 bases, leaving 10 bases between them. This CDR3 comprises 13 residues. The CDR3 sequence is CASSLGTTGEQYF. The CDR3 nucleotides read TGTGCCAGCAGCTTAGGAACCACTGGCGAGCAGTACTTC.

This chain uses TRBV19 with TRBJ1-4; maybe TRBD1 (6 bases). This CDR3 region has 15 residues. Germline lookup yields CDR1 LNHDA and CDR2 SQIVND (reference sequence). V gave up 6 bases and J gave up 3 bases, with 14 bases separating them. The CDR3 DNA sequence: TGTGCCAGTAGGCGACAGGACAGTCCTAATGAAAAACTGTTTTTT. This translates into CASRRQDSPNEKLFF. The full variable domain, completed using reference TRBV19 and TRBJ1-4, is DGGITQSPKYLFRKEGQNVTLSCEQNLNHDAMYWYRQDPGQGLRLIYYSQIVNDFQKGDIAEGYSVSREKKESFPLTVTSAQKNPTAFYLCASRRQDSPNEKLFFGSGTQLSVL.

The chain uses TRBV24-1 and TRBJ2-2, with 9 bases aligning to TRBD1. Germline V lookup: CDR1 KGHDR, CDR2 SFDVKD. V lost 4 bases, J lost 2 bases, and 1 base stayed unmatched. The CDR3 extends over 15 amino acids. CDR3 in DNA: TGTGCCACCAGTGAAACAGGGGGCAACACCGGGGAGCTGTTTTTT. This sequence encodes CATSETGGNTGELFF.

This rearrangement joins TRBV30 to TRBJ1-2; the match to TRBD1 covers 8 bases. The germline V gene has CDR1 GTSNPN and CDR2 SVGIG (reference sequence). The V segment lost 5 bases and the J segment 7 bases; nucleotides outside the gene matches: 15. The CDR3 loop spans 15 amino acids. As DNA, the CDR3 is TGTGCCTGGGACAGACAGGGGCGAGGGACAGGTGGCTACACCTTC. This codes for CAWDRQGRGTGGYTF.

The chain recombines TRBV25-1 with TRBJ2-1; 8 bases line up with TRBD2. Germline V gene sequence: CDR1 MGHDK, CDR2 SYGVNS. Trimming took 2 bases from V and 2 from J; bases not matched to a gene: 2. The CDR3 sequence is 15 residues long. The CDR3 sequence is CASSETGLAYNEQFF. Here the CDR3 DNA reads TGTGCCAGCAGTGAAACGGGACTAGCCTACAATGAGCAGTTCTTC.

The chain combines TRBV28 with TRBJ1-3; no reliable D call. The V end was cut by 6 bases, the J end by 0 bases, with 15 bases between. The CDR3 runs to 16 residues. The germline CDR1 and CDR2 sequences are MDHEN and SYDVKM. CDR3 sequence: CASRTRTGDSGNTIYF. CDR3 coding DNA: TGTGCCAGCAGAACGAGAACCGGGGACTCTGGAAACACCATATATTTT.

The V call is TRBV30, the J call TRBJ1-5; 10 bases align to TRBD1. Looked up from germline, CDR1 is GTSNPN and CDR2 is SVGIG (reference sequence). Trimming removed 8 bases from V and 1 base from J; junction bases left unmatched: 14. The CDR3 is 17 amino acids. CDR3 DNA: TGTGCCGTACAACCCGGGACAGGGGTTTTAAGCAATCAGCCCCAGCATTTT. It translates to CAVQPGTGVLSNQPQHF.

The chain carries TRBV9 and TRBJ2-7; TRBD1 agrees at 7 bases. V was clipped by 3 bases and J by 0 bases; unmatched bases: 0. This CDR3 has 13 residues. The germline V gene has CDR1 SGDLS and CDR2 YYNGEE. In DNA form, the CDR3 reads TGTGCCAGCAGCGCAGGGGGCTCCTACGAGCAGTACTTC. This encodes CASSAGGSYEQYF.

This chain joins TRBV24-1 and TRBJ2-3; 11 bases are a match to TRBD2. After removal of 3 bases from V and 5 bases from J, the junction contained 6 bases not matched to a gene. Germline loops: CDR1 KGHDR, CDR2 SFDVKD. The CDR3 consists of 16 residues. CDR3 DNA: TGTGCCACCAGTGATCCTACCGGGACTAGCGGAGATACGCAGTATTTT. Protein product: CATSDPTGTSGDTQYF.

V is TRBV14 and J is TRBJ1-1; possibly TRBD1 for D (5 bases). CDR1 and CDR2 (germline): SGHDN, FVKESK. The CDR3 contains 14 residues. V lost 1 base and J lost 11, with 17 bases in between. The CDR3 loop reads CASSQGSRVSVAFF. The CDR3 bases are TGTGCCAGCAGCCAAGGCAGCAGGGTGTCTGTGGCTTTCTTT.

This clone is a singleton in its sample. The chain employs TRBV5-1 and TRBJ2-3, with unresolved D. CDR1 is SGHRS, CDR2 YFSETQ, per germline. The CDR3 totals 14 residues. V was shortened by 1 base and J by 2 bases, with 8 bases between the two germline ends. CDR3 sequence: CASSLQEPTDTQYF. CDR3 coding DNA: TGCGCCAGCAGCTTGCAGGAACCCACAGATACGCAGTATTTT. The variable domain in full, completed from reference TRBV5-1 and TRBJ2-3, reads KAGVTQTPRYLIKTRGQQVTLSCSPISGHRSVSWYQQTPGQGLQFLFEYFSETQRNKGNFPGRFSGRQFSNSRSEMNVSTLELGDSALYLCASSLQEPTDTQYFGPGTRLTVL.

The CDR3 is CASSLDRGGSPLHF. The CDR3 bases are TGTGCCAGCAGCTTGGACAGGGGAGGCTCACCCCTCCACTTT. The gene calls are TRBV7-2 and TRBJ1-6; 9 positions agree with TRBD1. The length of the CDR3 is 14 residues. In germline, CDR1 is SGHTA, CDR2 FQGNSA. The V segment lost 3 bases and the J segment 10 bases; nucleotides outside the gene matches: 4.

The V call is TRBV5-6, the J call TRBJ1-2; possibly TRBD1 for D (6 bases). The CDR3 is made up of 14 amino acids. V was clipped by 4 bases and J by 1 base, with 11 bases between them. The germline gives CDR1 SGHDT, CDR2 YYEEEE. The CDR3 loop is CASSPTGVNYGYTF. CDR3 DNA sequence: TGTGCCAGCAGCCCGACAGGCGTTAACTATGGCTACACCTTC.

The chain joins TRBV3-1 (or the pseudogene TRBV3-2) to TRBJ1-2; TRBD1 might be the D (6 bases). CDR1 and CDR2 from the germline V gene are LGHDT and YNNKEL (reference sequence). CDR3 length: 15 residues. Trimming cost V 1 base and J 8 bases, with 17 bases left between them. CDR3 amino acids: CASSQGKQGFGGYTF. The CDR3 region has the DNA TGTGCCAGCAGCCAAGGAAAACAGGGATTTGGGGGCTACACCTTC.

The chain carries TRBV2 and TRBJ2-3, with 7 bases aligning to TRBD1. CDR1 SNHLY and CDR2 FYNNEI come from the germline V gene. This CDR3 has 15 residues. V lost 11 bases and J lost 1; bases outside the gene matches: 12. The CDR3, as DNA: TGTGCCGGCAACAGGGGAGTAGGTGGCACAGATACGCAGTATTTT. This codes for CAGNRGVGGTDTQYF.

This chain connects TRBV3-1 (or the pseudogene TRBV3-2) to TRBJ1-6; D is unclear. The V gene's germline CDR1 is LGHDT and CDR2 YNNKEL (reference sequence). V dropped 7 bases and J dropped 9 bases, with 16 bases sitting between them. The CDR3 spans 14 residues. CDR3 sequence (DNA): TGTGCCAGCAACCCTACGTCAGGTCGTTCACCCCTCCACTTT. It is translated as CASNPTSGRSPLHF.

This chain links TRBV6-1 with TRBJ2-3; 15 nucleotides line up with TRBD2. With 4 bases clipped from V and 3 bases from J, the junction kept 8 bases outside the gene matches. The CDR3 has 18 residues. The germline CDR1 and CDR2 sequences are MNHNS and SASEGT. DNA for the CDR3: TGTGCCAGCAGTGGCCGGACTAGCGGGGGGGCTACTACAGATACGCAGTATTTT. Amino acids: CASSGRTSGGATTDTQYF.

V gene TRBV4-3 combines with J gene TRBJ1-2, with a tentative D call TRBD1 (6 bases). This CDR3 has 14 residues. CDR1 and CDR2 from the germline V gene are LGHNA and YSLEER. Trimming took 0 bases from V and 7 from J, leaving 12 bases between them. The CDR3 DNA reads as TGCGCCAGCAGCCAAGATCGGGGGGCGAGTGGCTACACCTTC. Translating it yields CASSQDRGASGYTF.

This chain uses TRBV18 with TRBJ2-7; D might be TRBD1 (6 bases). The length of the CDR3 is 15 residues. Per germline, CDR1 KGHSH and CDR2 LQKENI. Trimming stripped 2 bases from V and 6 bases from J, with 17 bases between. The CDR3 loop is CASSPAGTHVPEQYF. The DNA of the CDR3 is TGTGCCAGCTCACCAGCCGGGACACATGTGCCCGAGCAGTACTTC.

This clone was seen only a few times. The genes are TRBV11-1 and TRBJ1-1, with D possibly TRBD1 on 5 matching bases. The CDR3 has 12 amino acids. The germline CDR1 and CDR2 sequences are SGHAT and FQDESV (reference sequence). Trimming pared 6 bases from V and 7 bases from J, leaving 12 bases between. CDR3 nucleotide sequence: TGTGCCAGCAGTTCCCAGGGCTTTGAAGCTTTCTTT. This sequence encodes CASSSQGFEAFF.

V gene TRBV2 combines with J gene TRBJ2-7; 9 positions match TRBD2. Per germline, CDR1 SNHLY and CDR2 FYNNEI. V was clipped by 6 bases and J by 6 bases; unmatched bases: 15. The CDR3 totals 16 residues. This CDR3 is CASSLSSGGTAGEQYF. Here the CDR3 DNA reads TGTGCCAGCAGCCTATCCAGCGGGGGGACAGCCGGCGAGCAGTACTTC.

The chain couples TRBV6-6 to TRBJ1-1, with 7 bases identical to TRBD1. This CDR3 spans 14 amino acids. V dropped 11 bases and J dropped 0; count of bases not matched to a gene: 9. The V gene's germline CDR1 is MNHNY and CDR2 SVGAGI (reference sequence). The CDR3 spells CAARDSSLNTEAFF. DNA of the CDR3: TGTGCCGCACGGGACAGCTCATTGAACACTGAAGCTTTCTTT.

This chain uses TRBV7-2 with TRBJ2-1, with a weak D call TRBD2 (5 bases). The CDR3 sequence is 13 residues long. Germline V gives CDR1 SGHTA, CDR2 FQGNSA. V was shortened by 1 base and J by 6 bases, with 7 bases between the two germline ends. CDR3 sequence: CASSLGTRNEQFF. The CDR3 region has the DNA TGTGCCAGCAGCTTAGGGACTCGCAATGAGCAGTTCTTC.

The V call is TRBV9, the J call TRBJ2-2, with D maybe TRBD1 (5 bases). V shed 3 bases and J shed 4 bases, with 16 bases lying between them. The germline V gene encodes CDR1 SGDLS and CDR2 YYNGEE. There are 16 residues in the CDR3. CDR3 nucleotides: TGTGCCAGCAGCGGGACGACAGTTCTAAGCACCGGGGAGCTGTTTTTT. Translation gives CASSGTTVLSTGELFF.

The chain couples TRBV6-5 to TRBJ1-4; D not certain. The CDR3 runs 12 residues. CDR1 MNHEY and CDR2 SVGAGI come from the germline V gene. The germline V and J ends were trimmed by 6 bases and 10 bases, with 12 bases remaining between them. The CDR3 DNA reads TGTGCCAGCAGGGGAGAGGGAGGAAAACTGTTTTTT. The encoded protein is CASRGEGGKLFF.

The chain is built from TRBV5-1 and TRBJ2-3; possibly TRBD1 for D (6 bases). The V gene lost 4 bases and the J gene lost 8 bases, with 11 bases spanning the gap. The CDR3 has 12 residues. Germline-derived CDR1 and CDR2 are SGHRS and YFSETQ. The CDR3 spells CASSHREATQYF. The CDR3 nucleotides are TGCGCCAGCAGCCACAGGGAAGCTACGCAGTATTTT.

V and J are TRBV3-1 (or the pseudogene TRBV3-2) and TRBJ2-3; 8 bases align to TRBD2. Germline lookup yields CDR1 LGHDT and CDR2 YNNKEL (reference sequence). The CDR3 runs to 15 residues. V gave up 1 base and J gave up 2 bases; unmatched junction bases: 2. The CDR3 loop is CASSQGGGYTDTQYF. CDR3 sequence (DNA): TGTGCCAGCAGCCAAGGCGGGGGGTACACAGATACGCAGTATTTT.

The CDR3 bases are TGTGCCAGCAGCTCCCTAGCAGGACTTTTTTTTTCACCCTACAATGAGCAGTTCTTC. Translated, it gives CASSSLAGLFFSPYNEQFF. V usage is TRBV7-2 and J usage is TRBJ2-1, with a weak D call TRBD2 (5 bases). Looked up from germline, CDR1 is SGHTA and CDR2 is FQGNSA. The CDR3 has 19 residues. Trimming shortened V by 4 bases and J by 2 bases, and 24 bases separated the two germline ends.

This chain uses TRBV27 with TRBJ1-5; possible D gene TRBD1, 6 bases. The CDR3 has 16 residues. The V end was cut by 0 bases, the J end by 0 bases, with 9 bases between. Germline V gene sequence: CDR1 MNHEY, CDR2 SMNVEV (reference sequence). As DNA, the CDR3 is TGTGCCAGCAGTTTATCGACGGACAGTAGCAATCAGCCCCAGCATTTT. It codes for CASSLSTDSSNQPQHF.

The chain couples TRBV3-1 (or the pseudogene TRBV3-2) to TRBJ2-5; 9 nucleotides align to TRBD2. The CDR3 loop spans 15 amino acids. J gave up 7 bases and V 0 bases, and 6 bases lay outside the gene matches. Germline V CDR1 and CDR2: LGHDT, YNNKEL (reference sequence). The CDR3 sequence is CASSQESRSGGTQYF. CDR3 sequence (DNA): TGTGCCAGCAGCCAAGAATCCCGTAGCGGGGGGACCCAGTACTTC.